Presented here are 13 T cell receptor beta chains from one specimen sequenced in a study of cytomegalovirus exposure and HLA in healthy donors. The PCR was carried out with 60 Vbeta primers and 13 Jbeta primers. Clones were sequenced by immunoSEQ multiplex PCR, and TCRdb holds only the in-frame ones, with some missing. The data contain 60,000 to 90,000 clones, around two thirds of them singletons. The sequenced sample consisted of PBMCs. These receptors were obtained from a woman aged 50 to 60 in good health and CMV-seropositive.

The chain couples TRBV19 to TRBJ2-7, with 9 bases lining up with TRBD2. J gave up 2 bases and V 3 bases, and 5 bases lay outside the gene matches. The germline V gene encodes CDR1 LNHDA and CDR2 SQIVND (reference sequence). This CDR3 has 15 amino acids. CDR3 coding DNA: TGTGCCAGTAGTATCCTTTCTAGCGGGGCCTACGAGCAGTACTTC. Its protein product is CASSILSSGAYEQYF.

The chain combines TRBV9 with TRBJ2-5; no reliable D call. Between the trimmed V and J ends, which lost 4 bases and 0 bases, there was a span of 10 bases. The CDR3 totals 14 residues. Germline V gives CDR1 SGDLS, CDR2 YYNGEE. The CDR3 is CASSPYLYQETQYF. The CDR3 nucleotides read TGTGCCAGCAGCCCCTACCTGTACCAAGAGACCCAGTACTTC.

The chain joins TRBV25-1 to TRBJ2-7; TRBD1 matches 9 bases. Germline lookup yields CDR1 MGHDK and CDR2 SYGVNS. J was trimmed by 6 bases and V by 0 bases; bases with no gene match: 6. The CDR3 extends over 15 amino acids. CDR3 sequence (DNA): TGTGCCAGCAGTGAATACCAGACAGGGGGTGGCGAGCAGTACTTC. Its translation is CASSEYQTGGGEQYF.

This rearrangement joins TRBV5-1 to TRBJ1-1; the match to TRBD1 covers 10 bases. The CDR3 loop spans 16 amino acids. The V gene's germline CDR1 is SGHRS and CDR2 YFSETQ. Germline trimming cut 4 bases from V and 1 base from J; bases unmatched to any gene: 7. The CDR3: CASSRTGGVGNTEAFF. DNA of the CDR3: TGCGCCAGCAGCCGGACAGGGGGAGTGGGGAACACTGAAGCTTTCTTT.

The gene calls are TRBV7-2 and TRBJ2-5; D possibly corresponds to TRBD1 (6 bases). The CDR3 totals 19 residues. Deletions cut 1 base from V and 2 bases from J, with 23 bases between. Germline V lookup: CDR1 SGHTA, CDR2 FQGNSA. CDR3 DNA: TGTGCCAGCAGCTTAGGGCAGGGGCGAGGGGTTGGGGGTCAAGAGACCCAGTACTTC. As protein: CASSLGQGRGVGGQETQYF.

The chain combines TRBV29-1 with TRBJ2-1, with 12 bases identical to TRBD1. The CDR3 length is 17 residues. Germline lookup yields CDR1 SQVTM and CDR2 ANQGSEA. The trim removed 7 bases at V and 7 bases at J, leaving 17 bases unmatched. The CDR3 DNA is TGCAGCGCCAAGCGTGGGACAGGGGGCGCCTTAGGAAATGAGCAGTTCTTC. Translating gives CSAKRGTGGALGNEQFF.

The rearrangement joins TRBV5-1 to TRBJ2-1, with a weak D call TRBD1 (6 bases). The CDR3 covers 14 residues. Per the germline V gene, CDR1 is SGHRS and CDR2 is YFSETQ. V lost 0 bases and J lost 2, with 6 bases in between. The CDR3 region is CASSLDRAYNEQFF. The CDR3 DNA is TGCGCCAGCAGCTTGGACAGGGCCTACAATGAGCAGTTCTTC.

The gene calls are TRBV6-4 and TRBJ2-1, with TRBD2 matching 8 bases. The CDR3 length is 15 residues. Germline-derived CDR1 and CDR2 are MRHNA and SNTAGT. The V and J ends lost 4 bases and 6 bases, in that order; junction bases with no gene match: 8. CDR3 region: CASSVREGIGNEQFF. The CDR3 bases are TGTGCCAGCAGTGTCCGGGAGGGGATTGGCAATGAGCAGTTCTTC.

The chain is built from TRBV7-2 and TRBJ2-3, with a possible D match to TRBD2 (10 bases). The V and J ends lost 0 bases and 5 bases respectively, with 33 bases between them. Germline V gives CDR1 SGHTA, CDR2 FQGNSA. CDR3 length equals 22 residues. CDR3: CASSLAALGTGLLAGAGDTQYF. Written as DNA, the CDR3 is TGTGCCAGCAGCTTAGCTGCCTTGGGGACAGGGCTGCTAGCGGGAGCGGGAGATACGCAGTATTTT.

V usage is TRBV10-2 and J usage is TRBJ1-5; 9 bases line up with TRBD1. V trimming: 5 bases; J trimming: 4 bases; junction bases outside the gene matches: 3. This CDR3 spans 14 amino acids. Germline V lookup: CDR1 WSHSY, CDR2 SAAADI. The CDR3 region has the DNA TGCGCCAGCAGTCGGACAGGGGTTAATCAGCCCCAGCATTTT. Amino acid sequence: CASSRTGVNQPQHF.

The chain recombines TRBV6-7 with TRBJ2-2, with 14 bases lining up with TRBD2. TRBV6-7 is an ORF for which the function is uncertain. The junction had 3 bases not matched to a gene; V was cut back by 8 bases and J by 7 bases. The CDR3 consists of 14 residues. This chain's CDR3 is CASWTSGRNGELFF. The CDR3 DNA sequence: TGTGCCAGCTGGACTAGCGGGAGGAACGGGGAGCTGTTTTTT.

This chain joins TRBV18 and TRBJ1-3; no reliable D call. This CDR3 is built from 16 residues. The V end was cut by 3 bases, the J end by 0 bases, with 12 bases between. Germline CDR1 and CDR2: KGHSH and LQKENI. The CDR3 DNA sequence: TGTGCCAGCTCACCGGCATACGTATCCTCTGGAAACACCATATATTTT. Protein product: CASSPAYVSSGNTIYF.

The chain is built from TRBV6-1 and TRBJ1-1; D uncertain. Trimming removed 8 bases at V and 0 bases at J, with 7 bases between. The CDR3 consists of 12 residues. Germline CDR1 MNHNS, CDR2 SASEGT. Here the CDR3 DNA reads TGTGCCAGCCATTCATTGAACACTGAAGCTTTCTTT. This gives the protein CASHSLNTEAFF.